A single sample gave rise to the 10 T cell receptor beta chains below, sequenced in a study of post-analysis software for immune sequencing data. Unique-molecular-identifier-tagged TCR beta cDNA libraries were used. TCRdb re-called the PCR reads through MiXCR, storing one row per CDR3 protein. This table holds about 540,000 distinct CDR3 sequences, approximately 31% found once. Overall study results and limits: Among a few TRBV segments more frequent in patients than controls were TRBV5-6, TRBV5-1 and TRBV20-1.

These receptors' targets are unknown. Sample: blood. The receptors here all came from a girl younger than 18 with multiple sclerosis.

This clonotype has only a few counts. Here the CDR3 DNA reads TGTGCCAGCAGTTACTTGGGGGGGTGGAGCTTGGAGCAGTACTTC. Protein product: CASSYLGGWSLEQYF. The V and J genes are TRBV6-2 or TRBV6-3 and TRBJ2-7, with TRBD2 identical over 7 bases. V dropped 1 base and J dropped 7; count of bases not matched to a gene: 10. Germline CDR1 is MNHEY and CDR2 is SVGEGT. This CDR3 spans 15 amino acids.

The CDR3 reads CASSLGTSGKGQETQYF. In nucleotides, the CDR3 is TGTGCCAGCAGCCTCGGGACTAGCGGGAAGGGCCAAGAGACCCAGTACTTC. The V and J genes are TRBV7-6 and TRBJ2-5, with TRBD2 matching 13 bases. The CDR3 runs to 17 residues. Germline V gives CDR1 SGHVS, CDR2 FNYEAQ. V lost 5 bases to trimming and J lost 1 base; unmatched junction nucleotides: 7.

This clonotype was picked up a small number of times. The chain joins TRBV6-4 to TRBJ1-1; tentative D call: TRBD1 (5 bases). Germline lookup yields CDR1 MRHNA and CDR2 SNTAGT. The CDR3 consists of 13 residues. Trimming shortened V by 6 bases and J by 8 bases, and 16 bases separated the two germline ends. The CDR3 sequence: CASRDPGRAEAFF. The CDR3 nucleotides read TGTGCCAGCAGGGACCCGGGACGGGCCGAAGCTTTCTTT.

This clonotype was observed once. The chain uses TRBV7-8 and TRBJ1-5; D may be TRBD1 (5 bases). In germline, CDR1 is SGHVS, CDR2 FQNEAQ. This CDR3 comprises 15 residues. V shed 4 bases and J shed 9 bases, with 19 bases lying between them. CDR3: CASSSPDSPLSPQHF. As DNA, the CDR3 is TGTGCCAGCAGCTCACCAGACAGCCCTCTCTCGCCCCAGCATTTT.

This clonotype was found a few times. V gene TRBV14 combines with J gene TRBJ2-5, with D tentatively TRBD2 (6 bases). Germline CDR1 reads SGHDN; CDR2 reads FVKESK. CDR3 size: 15 residues. V shed 3 bases and J shed 4 bases, with 15 bases lying between them. The CDR3 loop is CASSQGIIGGETQYF. The CDR3 DNA is TGTGCCAGCAGCCAGGGTATTATCGGGGGAGAGACCCAGTACTTC.

This chain uses TRBV6-5 with TRBJ2-3, with 8 positions matching TRBD1. The CDR3 extends over 16 amino acids. Trimming cost V 0 bases and J 0 bases; bases outside gene matches: 2. Germline V gives CDR1 MNHEY, CDR2 SVGAGI. The CDR3 DNA is TGTGCCAGCAGTTACTCGAGGGACAGGAGCACAGATACGCAGTATTTT. Its translation is CASSYSRDRSTDTQYF.

This clonotype was picked up a small number of times. The chain uses TRBV15 and TRBJ1-5, with D unclear. The V end lost 0 bases, the J end lost 8 bases, and 8 bases lay between the germline ends. The CDR3 is 13 residues long. Germline CDR1 and CDR2: LNHNV and YYDKDF (reference sequence). The CDR3 sequence: CATSRDGREPQHF. CDR3 bases: TGTGCCACCAGCAGAGATGGGAGGGAGCCCCAGCATTTT.

In its sample, this clonotype was seen once. The chain is built from TRBV4-1 and TRBJ1-4; TRBD1 is a possible D gene (5 bases). The CDR3 runs 15 residues. Trimming left V 1 base short and J 7 bases short, with 13 bases between. The germline V gene has CDR1 MGHRA and CDR2 YSYEKL. The CDR3: CASSQVGPWGEKLFF. The CDR3 bases are TGCGCCAGCAGCCAAGTGGGACCGTGGGGTGAAAAACTGTTTTTT.

Details on this clonotype: The final CDR3 position lacks the conserved phenylalanine or tryptophan, pointing to a likely read error. This chain joins TRBV20-1 and TRBJ1-5, with 10 bases aligning to TRBD1. The V and J ends lost 6 bases and 4 bases, in that order; junction bases with no gene match: 9. CDR3 length: 15 amino acids. CDR1 DFQATT and CDR2 SNEGSKA come from the germline V gene (reference sequence). CDR3 bases: TGCAGTGCCCCGACAGGGGGCAACGTAAATCAGCCCCAGCATTTG. It encodes CSAPTGGNVNQPQHL.

This clonotype was detected a few times. The chain is built from TRBV20-1 and TRBJ1-2, with D uncertain. Germline loops: CDR1 DFQATT, CDR2 SNEGSKA (reference sequence). The CDR3 is 12 residues long. Trimming shortened V by 1 base and J by 7 bases, and 10 bases separated the two germline ends. CDR3 nucleotide sequence: TGCAGTGCTAGAGTGGAATCGGGTGGCTACACCTTC. Encoded protein: CSARVESGGYTF.